One sample yielded the 17 T cell receptor beta chains listed below, sequenced in a study of regulatory T cells in long-lasting Graves disease. Indicated time point: newly diagnosed GD, antithyroid drugs for less than 3 months. Preparation of the TCR library used RNA extracted from PBMCs. HTBI primers from iRepertoire and Arm-PCR of CDR3 regions yielded the TCR beta libraries. TCRdb re-called the multiplex PCR reads through MiXCR, storing one row per CDR3 protein. This table holds hundreds of thousands of distinct CDR3 sequences, about 15% found once. The same sample was also used in a study of T cells in Graves' hyperthyroidism and ophthalmopathy.

The sample in question was peripheral blood mononuclear cells (PBMCs), obtained at new diagnosis, from a patient treated with antithyroid drugs. The receptors come from a woman between 40 and 55 years old with Graves disease.

This clonotype came up many times. The chain couples TRBV30 to TRBJ2-7; no firm D call. V dropped 0 bases and J dropped 0 bases, with 6 bases sitting between them. The CDR3 contains 13 residues. Germline values: CDR1 GTSNPN, CDR2 SVGIG (reference sequence). CDR3 sequence reads: CAWSVYTSYEQYF. CDR3 sequence (DNA): TGTGCCTGGAGTGTCTATACCTCCTACGAGCAGTACTTC.

In this sample, this clonotype turned up a few times. The chain uses TRBV6-2 or TRBV6-3 and TRBJ2-5; D is undetermined. The germline CDR1 and CDR2 sequences are MNHEY and SVGEGT. The CDR3 is made up of 15 amino acids. The V and J ends lost 0 bases and 1 base respectively, with 9 bases between them. CDR3 amino acids: CASSYSAEPQETQYF. As DNA, the CDR3 is TGTGCCAGCAGTTACTCAGCAGAACCCCAAGAGACCCAGTACTTC.

This clonotype has a count of ten or more. The chain is built from TRBV7-2 and TRBJ1-6; D gene uncertain. Trimming took off 2 bases at V and 8 bases at J, with 7 bases between the two ends. The CDR3 runs 13 residues. The germline V gene encodes CDR1 SGHTA and CDR2 FQGNSA. CDR3 sequence reads: CASSLYQDSPLHF. CDR3 sequence (DNA): TGTGCCAGCAGCTTATACCAGGATTCACCCCTCCACTTT.

This clonotype was recorded many times. The chain employs TRBV12-3 or TRBV12-4 and TRBJ1-6; D may be TRBD1 (5 bases). The CDR3 contains 14 residues. The V and J ends lost 6 bases and 5 bases respectively, with 11 bases between them. The CDR3 bases are TGTGCCAGCAGCCCGGGACCGGATAATTCACCCCTCCACTTT. Encoded protein: CASSPGPDNSPLHF.

This chain connects TRBV2 to TRBJ2-7, with D maybe TRBD2 (6 bases). This CDR3 comprises 15 residues. Trimming cost V 5 bases and J 3 bases, with 17 bases left between them. Germline loops: CDR1 SNHLY, CDR2 FYNNEI. CDR3 nucleotide sequence: TGTGCCAGCAGTTCCTACCCCGGAGCGGGCTACGAGCAGTACTTC. This encodes CASSSYPGAGYEQYF.

This clonotype was found many times. Here the CDR3 reads CASSLEGQGDGYTF. For the CDR3, the DNA is TGCGCCAGCAGCTTGGAAGGACAGGGTGATGGCTACACCTTC. The chain couples TRBV5-1 to TRBJ1-2; 8 bases agree with TRBD1. J lost 6 bases, V lost 0 bases, and 4 bases had no gene match. The CDR3 has 14 residues. CDR1 is SGHRS, CDR2 YFSETQ, per germline.

This clonotype was detected many times. The chain combines TRBV7-8 with TRBJ2-1; D assignment may be TRBD1 or TRBD2 (5 bases each). Trimming cost V 1 base and J 9 bases, with 10 bases left between them. The germline CDR1 and CDR2 sequences are SGHVS and FQNEAQ. The CDR3 covers 13 residues. Written as DNA, the CDR3 is TGTGCCAGCAGCTTAGTCGGGGCCTCTGAGCAGTTCTTC. This codes for CASSLVGASEQFF.

In this sample, this clonotype turned up a few times. J is TRBJ2-4 and V is TRBV5-1, with D perhaps TRBD1 (5 bases). Germline-derived CDR1 and CDR2 are SGHRS and YFSETQ. CDR3 length: 12 amino acids. Trimming stripped 0 bases from V and 9 bases from J, with 7 bases between. The CDR3 coding sequence is TGCGCCAGCAGCTTGGTAGGGGCCATTCAGTACTTC. Its translation is CASSLVGAIQYF. Full variable domain (remainder filled in from reference TRBV5-1 and TRBJ2-4): KAGVTQTPRYLIKTRGQQVTLSCSPISGHRSVSWYQQTPGQGLQFLFEYFSETQRNKGNFPGRFSGRQFSNSRSEMNVSTLELGDSALYLCASSLVGAIQYFGAGTRLSVL.

This clonotype has at least ten counts. V is TRBV6-5 and J is TRBJ2-6, with D possibly called TRBD1 or TRBD2 (5 bases each). Germline loops: CDR1 MNHEY, CDR2 SVGAGI. V lost 2 bases to trimming and J lost 0 bases, with 14 bases between them. The CDR3 totals 18 residues. The CDR3 DNA is TGTGCCAGCAGTTACCGGCAGGGAGAAAGCTCTGGGGCCAACGTCCTGACTTTC. It specifies CASSYRQGESSGANVLTF.

This chain connects TRBV7-2 to TRBJ2-3, with D tentatively TRBD2 (6 bases). Trimming stripped 0 bases from V and 0 bases from J, with 10 bases between. The germline V gene encodes CDR1 SGHTA and CDR2 FQGNSA. This CDR3 is 16 amino acids long. As DNA, the CDR3 is TGTGCCAGCAGCTTAGCAGGAGGGATTAGCACAGATACGCAGTATTTT. Its translation: CASSLAGGISTDTQYF.

This clonotype was detected many times. The V gene is TRBV7-6, the J gene TRBJ1-1; TRBD1 matches 7 bases. This CDR3 has 18 amino acids. In germline, CDR1 is SGHVS, CDR2 FNYEAQ. V shed 1 base and J 3 bases; nucleotides not matched to a gene: 14. The CDR3 nucleotides read TGTGCCAGCAGCTTAGTGGCAGGGGGAGGCTTATGGGACACTGAAGCTTTCTTT. Translated, it gives CASSLVAGGGLWDTEAFF. The full variable domain, its missing parts supplied by reference TRBV7-6 and TRBJ1-1, is GAGVSQSPRYKVTKRGQDVALRCDPISGHVSLYWYRQALGQGPEFLTYFNYEAQQDKSGLPNDRFSAERPEGSISTLTIQRTEQRDSAMYRCASSLVAGGGLWDTEAFFGQGTRLTVV.

J is TRBJ1-6 and V is TRBV5-6; 8 positions agree with TRBD1. V lost 4 bases, J lost 5 bases, and 8 bases stayed unmatched. Germline-derived CDR1 and CDR2 are SGHDT and YYEEEE. The CDR3 contains 16 residues. The CDR3 here is CASSAQTGAHNSPLHF. CDR3 sequence (DNA): TGTGCCAGCAGCGCTCAGACAGGGGCCCATAATTCACCCCTCCACTTT.

This clonotype was found once. The chain uses TRBV6-2 or TRBV6-3 and TRBJ2-1; TRBD1 or TRBD2 may be the D gene (6 bases each). This CDR3 has 13 residues. The V end lost 5 bases, the J end lost 9 bases, and 14 bases lay between the germline ends. Germline V CDR1 and CDR2: MNHEY, SVGEGT. CDR3 sequence (DNA): TGTGCCAGCAGTGACGTGGGGGGCGTTGAGCAGTTCTTC. It codes for CASSDVGGVEQFF.

This clonotype occurred many times. The chain recombines TRBV7-9 with TRBJ2-2; 9 nucleotides line up with TRBD2. The CDR3 has 16 residues. V shed 5 bases and J 4 bases; nucleotides not matched to a gene: 8. In germline, CDR1 is SEHNR, CDR2 FQNEAQ (reference sequence). The CDR3 sequence: CASSTGTSSTTGELFF. CDR3 bases: TGTGCCAGCAGCACCGGGACTAGCAGTACCACCGGGGAGCTGTTTTTT.

The genes are TRBV6-2 or TRBV6-3 and TRBJ1-6; D gene unclear. The germline V gene encodes CDR1 MNHEY and CDR2 SVGEGT. The CDR3 spans 14 residues. Trimming took off 4 bases at V and 6 bases at J, with 10 bases between the two ends. The CDR3 reads CASSSQAINSPLHF. The CDR3 nucleotides read TGTGCCAGCAGTTCCCAGGCTATTAATTCACCCCTCCACTTT.

This clonotype occurred many times. The chain links TRBV20-1 to TRBJ2-5, with 10 bases fitting TRBD2. V trimming: 0 bases; J trimming: 0 bases; junction bases outside the gene matches: 4. This CDR3 region has 16 residues. Germline values: CDR1 DFQATT, CDR2 SNEGSKA (reference sequence). The CDR3 nucleotides read TGCAGTGCTAGAGATCTAGCGGGAGCCCACCAAGAGACCCAGTACTTC. Encoded protein: CSARDLAGAHQETQYF.

This clonotype was observed many times. J is TRBJ2-1 and V is TRBV28, with D tentatively TRBD1 or TRBD2 (5 bases each). The germline V and J ends were trimmed by 8 bases and 5 bases, with 16 bases remaining between them. CDR1 and CDR2 from the germline V gene are MDHEN and SYDVKM. This CDR3 is 14 amino acids long. The CDR3 reads CASGLGTADNEQFF. CDR3 DNA: TGTGCCAGCGGGCTAGGGACCGCAGACAATGAGCAGTTCTTC.